Detailed here is one T cell receptor beta chain. Profiling relied on immunoSEQ multiplex PCR, and the TCRdb table lists in-frame clones only, not all of them. The sample consists of about 250,000 clones, over 75% of them appearing once. This CDR3 is 11 amino acids long. Germline V gene data show CDR1 as DFQATT and CDR2 as SNEGSKA (reference sequence). The V gene lost 4 bases and the J gene lost 3 bases, with 4 bases spanning the gap. This entry belongs to a study of blood T cell repertoires in COVID-19. The sample taken for sequencing was PBMCs or T cells enriched from blood (not recorded which). This rearrangement joins TRBV20-1 to TRBJ1-3; D is uncertain. The clonotype comes from a man between 35 and 55 years old who had recovered from COVID-19. The CDR3 here is CSATFGNTIYF. In nucleotides, the CDR3 is TGCAGTGCTACATTTGGAAACACCATATATTTT.